This T cell receptor beta chain stems from a study of blood T cell repertoires in COVID-19 (dated by TCRdb to 2018 to 2021). General notes on the study: Samples covering the acute and convalescent phases of COVID-19 were provided by collaborators in the United States, Italy and Spain. The prospective study material was composed of cDNA or gDNA derived from T cells, B-cell-depleted T cells, or PBMCs. Deeply sampled blood TCRbeta repertoires from subjects exposed to, actively infected with, or recovered from COVID-19 were included in the dataset. The repertoires were made available in a free public database intended to serve as a resource for research on the immune response to SARS-CoV-2. The samples were drawn from two sources: the first 160 participants of the ongoing ImmuneRACE study, and 1,254 subjects contributed by 6 global collaborators. A de-identified subject ID, COVID-19 status, age in years and sex were almost always included in the sample metadata. HLA class I and class II types, where available, came from metadata supplied by the sample provider rather than from assay-based typing. Overall study outcomes, separate from this receptor: The amount of clinical and demographic metadata varied by source and participant and was provided uncurated.

On this clone itself: Its specific antigen is unknown. Nothing much larger sits one base from this clone, and base qualities are not available.

Collaborating institutions collected whole blood in K2EDTA tubes following their own protocols. For TCRbeta analysis, collaborators shipped samples as frozen whole blood, isolated PBMCs, or DNA extracted from either of those sample types. TCRbeta CDR3 regions were amplified from genomic DNA using the immunoSEQ Assay, a bias-controlled multiplex PCR. As for the authors' bioinformatics: The number of nucleated cells in each sample was estimated from the amplification of reference gene primers within the assay. To quantify the absolute abundance of each unique TCRbeta CDR3 rearrangement, sequence reads were collapsed and filtered. For each sample, productive Simpson clonality was calculated as the square root of Simpson's diversity index over productive rearrangements. Drawn from immuneACCESS, this table holds only the in-frame rearrangements with V and J called that TCRdb kept. Clones are partly lost; checked studies trace under half to an unresolved V gene and leave the rest unexplained. That table gives V, J and clone size, and the DNA gave D and trimming. The table for this sample lists roughly 250,000 clones; roughly four fifths of them were counted only once. The ten top clones hold 1.5% to 2% of the sample.

V has 2 bases trimmed and J has 4 bases trimmed; junction bases matching no gene number 9. According to the germline V gene (reference sequence), CDR1 reads LGHDT and CDR2 reads YNNKEL. Inclusive of the bounding cysteine and phenylalanine, the CDR3 is 18 residues long. The sequence is cut down to CDR3 DNA, 54 bases in frame from base 1. Rearrangement joined TRBV3-1 (or the pseudogene TRBV3-2) to TRBJ2-7; TRBD2 matches 15 bases in the middle. This clonotype was obtained from a woman older than 75 with acute or convalescent COVID-19. The sequencing sample was made of peripheral blood. CDR3 region: CASSQSGGLAGGRYEQYF. DNA sequence: TGTGCCAGCAGCCAATCTGGGGGACTAGCGGGAGGCCGTTACGAGCAGTACTTC.